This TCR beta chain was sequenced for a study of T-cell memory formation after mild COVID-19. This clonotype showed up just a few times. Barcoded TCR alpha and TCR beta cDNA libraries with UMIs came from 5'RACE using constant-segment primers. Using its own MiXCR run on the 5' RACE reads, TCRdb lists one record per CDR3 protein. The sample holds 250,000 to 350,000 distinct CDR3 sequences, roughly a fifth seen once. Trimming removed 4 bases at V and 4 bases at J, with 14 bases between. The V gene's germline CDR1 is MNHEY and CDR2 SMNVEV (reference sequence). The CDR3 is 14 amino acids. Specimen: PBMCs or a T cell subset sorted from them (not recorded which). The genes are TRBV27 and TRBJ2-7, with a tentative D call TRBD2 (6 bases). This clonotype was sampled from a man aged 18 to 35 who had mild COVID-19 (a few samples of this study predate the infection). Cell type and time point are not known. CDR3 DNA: TGTGCCAGCAGTTCTCAGGGAGGACGGTACGAGCAGTACTTC. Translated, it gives CASSSQGGRYEQYF.